The TCR beta chain described here comes from a study of cytomegalovirus exposure and HLA in healthy donors. Findings and caveats of the study: Cytomegalovirus-associated TCR beta chains were listed, numbering over 150.

Comment on this clone: The antigen is not known.

PCR used 60 Vbeta primers and 13 Jbeta primers. Only in-frame clones appear in the TCRdb table, and some are missing; sequencing was by immunoSEQ multiplex PCR. The sample includes about 160,000 clones, 80% of them seen just once. This clonotype was obtained from a man younger than 35 in good health and CMV-seropositive. The sample comprised PBMCs.

CDR3: CASSARTGFGTGELFF. CDR3 bases: TGTGCCAGCAGTGCCCGGACAGGGTTTGGCACCGGGGAGCTGTTTTTT. V and J are TRBV6-1 and TRBJ2-2; 8 bases fit TRBD1. This CDR3 has 16 amino acids. Germline V lookup: CDR1 MNHNS, CDR2 SASEGT. The J segment lost 4 bases and the V segment lost 4 bases, leaving 8 bases of the junction unmatched.